This T cell receptor beta chain was sequenced in a study of T cell responses to AZD1222 COVID-19 vaccine. Study-level findings and limits: Vaccine-associated CD4 TCRs ranged over spike, dominating at 160-218 and 743-854. Epitopes outside B.1.351 and B.1.1.7 mutated regions reportedly drew nearly half of spike TCRs. Spike-specific TCR breadth and depth were elevated following two AZD1222 doses. White British people made up most donors, females outnumbered males, and clonal diversity was possibly underestimated.

Details on this clone: Its target is not known.

Assay used: immunoSEQ multiplex PCR; TCRdb lists only in-frame clones, some missing. The table shows 150,000 to 200,000 clones, with just under 90% occurring only once. The CDR3 runs 18 residues. Trimming at V came to 4 bases and at J to 7 bases, leaving 14 bases not matched to a gene. Germline CDR1 ENHRY, CDR2 SYGVKD. The chain carries TRBV10-3 and TRBJ2-1; TRBD1 aligns across 12 bases. The receptor comes from an adult who received the MenACWY meningococcal vaccine as a control. Sequencing used peripheral blood, obtained 28 days after the second dose of the MenACWY control vaccine. The CDR3 spells CAISGPPEGTGGINEQFF. CDR3 nucleotides: TGTGCCATCAGTGGGCCCCCTGAAGGGACAGGGGGCATTAATGAGCAGTTCTTC.